The 24 T cell receptor beta chains below were found in one sample sequenced in a study of OX40 agonist ivuxolimab in advanced cancers. Clones were sequenced by immunoSEQ multiplex PCR, and TCRdb holds only the in-frame ones, with some missing. The sample has fewer than 85,000 clones; 83% are singletons. The material was CD4+ or CD8+ T cells sorted from blood, obtained in a trial of the OX40 agonist ivuxolimab. The origin of the receptors is an adult with an advanced solid tumor such as melanoma, head and neck, liver or kidney cancer.

V and J are TRBV28 and TRBJ2-2, with a possible D match to TRBD1 (5 bases). Trimming cost V 6 bases and J 0 bases, with 14 bases left between them. This CDR3 is 16 amino acids long. The germline gives CDR1 MDHEN, CDR2 SYDVKM. In DNA, the CDR3 is TGTGCCAGCAGGTCTCAGGGCACCGCGAACACCGGGGAGCTGTTTTTT. Its translation: CASRSQGTANTGELFF.

The chain couples TRBV2 to TRBJ2-7; D remains ambiguous. This CDR3 region has 13 residues. The V end was cut by 3 bases, the J end by 1 base, with 7 bases between. Germline V lookup: CDR1 SNHLY, CDR2 FYNNEI. The CDR3 region has the DNA TGTGCCAGCAGTGACGACAAATCCTACGAGCAGTACTTC. Its protein product is CASSDDKSYEQYF.

This clone was found a few times. The rearrangement links TRBV28 to TRBJ2-1, with 10 positions matching TRBD2. V dropped 6 bases and J dropped 5; count of bases not matched to a gene: 4. Germline assignment: CDR1 MDHEN and CDR2 SYDVKM. The CDR3 is made up of 14 amino acids. In nucleotides, the CDR3 is TGTGCCAGCAGAGAGCGGGGGGGCCACAATGAGCAGTTCTTC. Its protein is CASRERGGHNEQFF.

The J gene is TRBJ1-5, the V gene TRBV7-7; no reliable D call. The CDR3 length is 15 residues. V dropped 4 bases and J dropped 4 bases, with 14 bases sitting between them. Germline CDR1 SSHAT, CDR2 FNYEAQ (reference sequence). The CDR3 bases are TGTGCCAGCAGCTCGACCGGACGGGTAAATCAGCCCCAGCATTTT. Its translation: CASSSTGRVNQPQHF.

Points on this clone: Distinct nucleotide sequences in the sample also encode this CDR3. The chain employs TRBV7-9 and TRBJ1-1, with 8 bases aligning to TRBD1. CDR3 length equals 14 residues. CDR1 and CDR2 from the germline V gene are SEHNR and FQNEAQ (reference sequence). The trim removed 1 base at V and 4 bases at J, leaving 2 bases unmatched. The CDR3, as DNA: TGTGCCAGCAGCTTAGGACAGGGGTTCACTGAAGCTTTCTTT. Its protein is CASSLGQGFTEAFF.

The CDR3: CASSSRAPGQGDRYTF. CDR3 in DNA: TGTGCCAGCAGTTCGCGGGCCCCGGGACAGGGGGATCGCTACACCTTC. V and J are TRBV7-2 and TRBJ1-2; 11 nucleotides match TRBD1. J gave up 9 bases and V 6 bases, and 15 bases lay outside the gene matches. The CDR3 loop spans 16 amino acids. Germline CDR1 is SGHTA and CDR2 is FQGNSA.

In DNA, the CDR3 is TGTGCCAGCAGTGTAGGGCGCAATCAGCCCCAGCATTTT. As protein: CASSVGRNQPQHF. The rearrangement joins TRBV6-1 to TRBJ1-5, with D uncertain. CDR1 and CDR2 from the germline V gene are MNHNS and SASEGT. The CDR3 runs to 13 residues. The V end lost 4 bases, the J end lost 2 bases, and 6 bases lay between the germline ends.

The genes are TRBV5-1 and TRBJ1-2, with D unresolved. This CDR3 has 14 amino acids. Germline CDR1 and CDR2: SGHRS and YFSETQ. V dropped 4 bases and J dropped 8 bases, with 18 bases sitting between them. The CDR3 here is CASSVTTQLRGYTF. The DNA of the CDR3 is TGCGCCAGCAGCGTAACCACCCAGCTAAGAGGCTACACCTTC.

V gene TRBV7-8 combines with J gene TRBJ2-7, with D perhaps being TRBD1 or TRBD2 (5 bases each). The germline V gene encodes CDR1 SGHVS and CDR2 FQNEAQ. V lost 4 bases, J lost 0 bases, and 10 bases lay in between. The CDR3 is 14 residues long. The CDR3: CASSSSGTSYEQYF. As DNA, the CDR3 is TGTGCCAGCAGCTCCTCCGGGACCTCCTACGAGCAGTACTTC.

The chain recombines TRBV5-6 with TRBJ1-2; D remains unclear. This CDR3 has 13 residues. The germline gives CDR1 SGHDT, CDR2 YYEEEE. The V end lost 3 bases, the J end lost 5 bases, and 11 bases lay between the germline ends. The CDR3 nucleotides read TGTGCCAGCAGCTCAGTAGAAGGGTATGGCTACACCTTC. This sequence encodes CASSSVEGYGYTF.

The rearrangement links TRBV5-5 to TRBJ2-5; 7 bases match TRBD2. J was trimmed by 4 bases and V by 1 base; bases with no gene match: 7. The CDR3 extends over 15 amino acids. Germline-derived CDR1 and CDR2 are SGHKS and YYEKEE (reference sequence). The CDR3: CASSLYREGGETQYF. In nucleotides, the CDR3 is TGTGCCAGCAGCTTGTATAGGGAGGGTGGAGAGACCCAGTACTTC.

The chain couples TRBV21-1 to TRBJ1-1. TRBV21-1 is a documented pseudogene. CDR3 size: 11 residues. In DNA form, the CDR3 reads TGTGCCAGCAGCCTAAACCTCGGAGCTTTCTTT. Translating gives CASSLNLGAFF.

This clone was counted only a few times. The chain employs TRBV6-1 and TRBJ2-7, with D unresolved. This CDR3 contains 12 residues. Trimming took 6 bases from V and 4 from J, leaving 10 bases between them. Germline V lookup: CDR1 MNHNS, CDR2 SASEGT. The CDR3 protein is CASSPPLYEQYF. The CDR3 DNA follows: TGTGCCAGCAGCCCACCCCTATACGAGCAGTACTTC.

This chain uses TRBV2 with TRBJ2-3; 8 bases agree with TRBD2. The germline V gene encodes CDR1 SNHLY and CDR2 FYNNEI. V trimming: 7 bases; J trimming: 2 bases; junction bases outside the gene matches: 8. This CDR3 is built from 15 residues. This chain's CDR3 is CASKGGGTNTDTQYF. The CDR3 region has the DNA TGTGCCAGCAAGGGCGGGGGGACAAACACAGATACGCAGTATTTT.

The V call is TRBV7-6, the J call TRBJ2-2; no clear D gene. Germline V gene sequence: CDR1 SGHVS, CDR2 FNYEAQ. The V end was cut by 5 bases, the J end by 0 bases, with 13 bases between. CDR3 length: 16 amino acids. CDR3 nucleotide sequence: TGTGCCAGCAGCGTCCAGATGGATACGAACACCGGGGAGCTGTTTTTT. Amino acid sequence: CASSVQMDTNTGELFF.

The V gene is TRBV10-3, the J gene TRBJ2-7; 7 bases agree with TRBD1. The V gene's germline CDR1 is ENHRY and CDR2 SYGVKD. The CDR3 runs 16 residues. V lost 0 bases, J lost 2 bases, and 7 bases stayed unmatched. The CDR3 bases are TGTGCCATCAGTGAGTCAACAGGGGCAAACCCCTACGAGCAGTACTTC. This translates into CAISESTGANPYEQYF.

This chain uses TRBV5-4 with TRBJ2-7; unclear D gene. Germline CDR1 SGHNT, CDR2 YYREEE (reference sequence). CDR3 length equals 13 residues. V was trimmed by 0 bases and J by 7 bases, leaving 11 bases between them. In DNA, the CDR3 is TGTGCCAGCAGCTTGGGGGGAAACAAGGAGCAGTACTTC. It codes for CASSLGGNKEQYF. The entire variable domain, with the rest obtained from reference TRBV5-4 and TRBJ2-7, is as follows: ETGVTQSPTHLIKTRGQQVTLRCSSQSGHNTVSWYQQALGQGPQFIFQYYREEENGRGNFPPRFSGLQFPNYSSELNVNALELDDSALYLCASSLGGNKEQYFGPGTRLTVT.

The chain is built from TRBV21-1 and TRBJ1-6. TRBV21-1 is a pseudogene segment. CDR3 length equals 14 residues. The CDR3, as DNA: TGTGCCAGCAGCAGTTCAGGCGGTTGGTCACCCCTCCACTTT. Protein product: CASSSSGGWSPLHF.

The V call is TRBV10-2, the J call TRBJ2-7; TRBD1 aligns across 10 bases. This CDR3 spans 13 amino acids. Germline V gives CDR1 WSHSY, CDR2 SAAADI. V gave up 8 bases and J gave up 2 bases; unmatched junction bases: 3. As DNA, the CDR3 is TGCGCCAGCGAGGACAGGGGGACCTACGAGCAGTACTTC. This encodes CASEDRGTYEQYF.

V usage is TRBV7-8 and J usage is TRBJ2-1, with 8 nucleotides matching TRBD2. The V and J ends lost 2 bases and 8 bases, in that order; junction bases with no gene match: 8. CDR3 length equals 15 residues. Per germline, CDR1 SGHVS and CDR2 FQNEAQ. CDR3 region: CASSLISGAYDEQFF. In DNA form, the CDR3 reads TGTGCCAGCAGCTTAATTAGCGGGGCTTACGATGAGCAGTTCTTC.

The chain uses TRBV5-1 and TRBJ2-5; the match to TRBD2 covers 8 bases. This CDR3 region has 15 residues. J was trimmed by 2 bases and V by 4 bases; bases with no gene match: 7. The V gene's germline CDR1 is SGHRS and CDR2 YFSETQ. DNA of the CDR3: TGCGCCAGCAGCCCGGGTAGCGGGGTGCAAGAGACCCAGTACTTC. Translated, it gives CASSPGSGVQETQYF.

This sequence joins TRBV5-1 and TRBJ1-5; D is perhaps TRBD1 (5 bases). V lost 2 bases and J lost 6, with 9 bases in between. The CDR3 runs to 13 residues. Germline V gene lookup returns CDR1 SGHRS and CDR2 YFSETQ. The CDR3 DNA sequence: TGCGCCAGCAGCTTCGGGGGGGGTCAGCCCCAGCATTTT. It codes for CASSFGGGQPQHF. Complete variable domain (other parts from reference TRBV5-1 and TRBJ1-5): KAGVTQTPRYLIKTRGQQVTLSCSPISGHRSVSWYQQTPGQGLQFLFEYFSETQRNKGNFPGRFSGRQFSNSRSEMNVSTLELGDSALYLCASSFGGGQPQHFGDGTRLSIL.

The chain combines TRBV6-5 with TRBJ2-7, with D perhaps matching TRBD2 (6 bases). V was cut by 0 bases and J by 0 bases, with 12 bases left in between. The CDR3 has 16 amino acids. The germline CDR1 and CDR2 sequences are MNHEY and SVGAGI. CDR3 sequence reads: CASSYSSGGYSYEQYF. CDR3 DNA sequence: TGTGCCAGCAGTTACTCTTCAGGAGGGTACTCCTACGAGCAGTACTTC.

The rearrangement joins TRBV6-5 to TRBJ1-1; a possible D gene is TRBD1 (5 bases). The CDR3 runs to 13 residues. Per the germline V gene, CDR1 is MNHEY and CDR2 is SVGAGI. V was clipped by 6 bases and J by 0 bases, with 8 bases between them. The CDR3 spells CASSRGLNTEAFF. In DNA form, the CDR3 reads TGTGCCAGCAGCCGGGGGTTGAACACTGAAGCTTTCTTT.